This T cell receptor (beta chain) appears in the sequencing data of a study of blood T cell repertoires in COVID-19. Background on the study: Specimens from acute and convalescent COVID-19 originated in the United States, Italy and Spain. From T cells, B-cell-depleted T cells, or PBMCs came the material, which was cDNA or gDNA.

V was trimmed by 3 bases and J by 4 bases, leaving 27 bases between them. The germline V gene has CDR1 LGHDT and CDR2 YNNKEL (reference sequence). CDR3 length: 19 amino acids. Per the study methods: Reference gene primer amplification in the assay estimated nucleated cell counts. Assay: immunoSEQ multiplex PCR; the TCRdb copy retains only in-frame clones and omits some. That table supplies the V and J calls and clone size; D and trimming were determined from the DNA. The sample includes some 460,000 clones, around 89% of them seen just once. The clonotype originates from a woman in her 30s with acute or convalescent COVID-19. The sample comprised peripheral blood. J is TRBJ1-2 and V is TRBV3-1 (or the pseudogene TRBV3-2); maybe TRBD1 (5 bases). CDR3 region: CASSHQTGGGEVNSYGYTF. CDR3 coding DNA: TGTGCCAGCAGCCACCAAACGGGCGGGGGTGAAGTAAATAGCTATGGCTACACCTTC.